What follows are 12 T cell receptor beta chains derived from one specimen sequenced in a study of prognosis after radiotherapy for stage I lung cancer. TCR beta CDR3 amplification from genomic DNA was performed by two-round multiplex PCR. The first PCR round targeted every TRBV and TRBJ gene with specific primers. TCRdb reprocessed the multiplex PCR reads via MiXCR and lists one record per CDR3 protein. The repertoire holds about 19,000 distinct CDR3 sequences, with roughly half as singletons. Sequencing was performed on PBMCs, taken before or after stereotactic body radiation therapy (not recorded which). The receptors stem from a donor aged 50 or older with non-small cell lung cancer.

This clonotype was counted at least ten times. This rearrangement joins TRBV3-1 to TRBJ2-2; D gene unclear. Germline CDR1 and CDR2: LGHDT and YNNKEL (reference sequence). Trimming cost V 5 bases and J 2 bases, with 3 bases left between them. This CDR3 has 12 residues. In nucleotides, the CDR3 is TGTGCCAGCAGCTTTAACACCGGGGAGCTGTTTTTT. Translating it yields CASSFNTGELFF.

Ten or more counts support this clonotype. As DNA, the CDR3 is TGTGCCTGGGGGGGCAGCACAGATACGCAGTATTTT. Its protein product is CAWGGSTDTQYF. The chain couples TRBV30 to TRBJ2-3; possibly TRBD1 for D (6 bases). CDR1 and CDR2 (germline): GTSNPN, SVGIG (reference sequence). V lost 5 bases, J lost 0 bases, and 6 bases lay in between. The CDR3 runs 12 residues.

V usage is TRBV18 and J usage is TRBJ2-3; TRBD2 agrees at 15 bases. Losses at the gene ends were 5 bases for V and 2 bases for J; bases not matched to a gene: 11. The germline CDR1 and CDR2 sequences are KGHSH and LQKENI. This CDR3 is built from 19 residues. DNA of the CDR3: TGTGCCAGCTCAGAGAGACCGGGACTAGCGGGAGGCCCCACAGATACGCAGTATTTT. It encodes CASSERPGLAGGPTDTQYF.

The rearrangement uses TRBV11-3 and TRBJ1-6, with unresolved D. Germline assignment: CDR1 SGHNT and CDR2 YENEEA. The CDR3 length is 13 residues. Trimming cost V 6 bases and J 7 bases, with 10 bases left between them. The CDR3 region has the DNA TGTGCCAGCAGTCTCAACTGGAATTCACCCCTCCACTTT. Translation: CASSLNWNSPLHF. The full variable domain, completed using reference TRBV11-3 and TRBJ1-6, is EAGVVQSPRYKIIEKKQPVAFWCNPISGHNTLYWYLQNLGQGPELLIRYENEEAVDDSQLPKDRFSAERLKGVDSTLKIQPAELGDSAVYLCASSLNWNSPLHFGNGTRLTVT.

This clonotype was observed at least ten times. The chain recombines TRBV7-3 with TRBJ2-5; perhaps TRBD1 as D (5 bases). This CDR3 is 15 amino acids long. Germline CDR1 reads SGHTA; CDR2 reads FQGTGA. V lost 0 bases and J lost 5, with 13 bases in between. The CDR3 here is CASSLTGARAETQYF. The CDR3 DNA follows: TGTGCCAGCAGCTTAACGGGCGCCAGGGCCGAGACCCAGTACTTC.

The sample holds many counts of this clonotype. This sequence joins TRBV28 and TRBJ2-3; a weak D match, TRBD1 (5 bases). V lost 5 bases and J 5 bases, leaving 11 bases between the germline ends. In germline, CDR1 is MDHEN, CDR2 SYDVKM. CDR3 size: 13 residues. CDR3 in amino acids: CASSPNQGDTQYF. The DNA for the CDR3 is TGTGCCAGCAGTCCGAATCAGGGAGATACGCAGTATTTT.

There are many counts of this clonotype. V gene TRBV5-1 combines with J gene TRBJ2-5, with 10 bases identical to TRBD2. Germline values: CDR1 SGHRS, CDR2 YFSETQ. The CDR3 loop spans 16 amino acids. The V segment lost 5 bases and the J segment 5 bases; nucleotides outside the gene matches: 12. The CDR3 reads CASSYERAGGSETQYF. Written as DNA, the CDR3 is TGCGCCAGCAGTTACGAAAGAGCGGGAGGGAGCGAGACCCAGTACTTC.

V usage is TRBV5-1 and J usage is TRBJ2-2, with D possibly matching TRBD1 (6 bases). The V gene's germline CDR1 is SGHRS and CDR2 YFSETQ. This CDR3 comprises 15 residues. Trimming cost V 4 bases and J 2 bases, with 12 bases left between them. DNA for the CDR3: TGCGCCAGCAGCCTCGTACAGGGTAACACCGGGGAGCTGTTTTTT. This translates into CASSLVQGNTGELFF.

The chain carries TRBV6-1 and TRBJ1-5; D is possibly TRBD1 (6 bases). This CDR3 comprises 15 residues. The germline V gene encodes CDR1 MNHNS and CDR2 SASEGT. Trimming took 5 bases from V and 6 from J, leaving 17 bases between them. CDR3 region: CASSPLGALIQPQHF. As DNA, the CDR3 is TGTGCCAGCAGTCCCCTGGGGGCATTGATTCAGCCCCAGCATTTT.

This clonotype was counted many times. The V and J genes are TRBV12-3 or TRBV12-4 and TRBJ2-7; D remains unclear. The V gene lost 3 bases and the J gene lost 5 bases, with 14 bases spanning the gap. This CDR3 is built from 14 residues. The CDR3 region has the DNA TGTGCCAGCAGTTTGCAGGAGAGCATACACGAGCAGTACTTC. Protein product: CASSLQESIHEQYF.

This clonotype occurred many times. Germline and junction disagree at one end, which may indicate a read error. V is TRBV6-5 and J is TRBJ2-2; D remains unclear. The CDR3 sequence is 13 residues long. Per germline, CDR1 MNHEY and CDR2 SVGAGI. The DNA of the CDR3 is TGTGCCAGCGGTTACACGTACACCGGGGAGCTGTTTTTT. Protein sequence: CASGYTYTGELFF.

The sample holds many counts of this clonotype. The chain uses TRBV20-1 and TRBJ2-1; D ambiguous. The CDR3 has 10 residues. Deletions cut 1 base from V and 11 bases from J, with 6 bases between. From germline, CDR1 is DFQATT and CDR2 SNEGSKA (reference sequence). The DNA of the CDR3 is TGCAGTGCTAGAGTGGGTAAGCAGTTCTTC. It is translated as CSARVGKQFF.